This TCR beta chain was recovered during a study of Ad26.COV2.S vaccination and SARS-CoV-2 variants. Study-wide results and caveats: Breadth measured for non-spike TCRs was similar across vaccine and placebo recipients. The analyses of TCR breadth and depth may have understated the size of total T cell responses.

Concerning this clone: Its antigen is not identified.

This CDR3 has 12 amino acids. The V gene lost 10 bases and the J gene lost 4 bases, with 10 bases spanning the gap. Germline values: CDR1 ENHRY, CDR2 SYGVKD. Treatment specified: about 20 received Ad26.COV2.S at low or high dose, single or two shots; several received placebo; per-sample allocation not given. Sampling took place 63 days after the first vaccine or placebo injection. Boston provided a donor who was an adult aged 18-55 years. The repertoire was sequenced with immunoSEQ multiplex PCR; TCRdb's copy has only in-frame clones and lacks some. The sample has hundreds of thousands of clones; 75% to 90% are singletons.

This sample comprised peripheral blood, obtained in a trial of Ad26.COV2.S vaccine versus placebo. V usage is TRBV10-3 and J usage is TRBJ2-2; unclear D gene. This clonotype was sampled from a person between 18 and 59 years old who received the Ad26.COV2.S COVID-19 vaccine or a placebo. Here the CDR3 reads CATSDPTGELFF. The CDR3, as DNA: TGTGCCACCTCGGACCCCACCGGGGAGCTGTTTTTT.